This T cell receptor (beta chain) comes out of a study of graft-versus-host responses after intestinal transplantation. General study results and limits: Where graft-donor T cell macrochimerism was present, patients had high graft-versus-host to host-versus-graft clonal ratios in allografts. Peak circulating GvH clone levels were associated with early post-transplant HvG declines. Recipient marrow contained GvH clones, some of which appeared first in ileum or blood.

The V and J ends lost 4 bases and 4 bases, in that order; junction bases with no gene match: 5. Germline CDR1 is SGHRS and CDR2 is YFSETQ. The CDR3 sequence is 14 residues long. The table came from immunoSEQ multiplex PCR; TCRdb's copy has only in-frame clones and leaves some out. This sample has 99,000 or so clones, with around 93% found just once. As to this clone: What it binds is not known.

Sequencing used unstimulated CD8+ T cells sorted from spleen or lymph node cells, obtained before transplant. The chain has TRBV5-1 and TRBJ1-1, with 9 bases aligning to TRBD1. The sequence was collected from a human donor who was the organ donor for an intestinal transplant. The CDR3 sequence: CASSAGQGSTEAFF. Written as DNA, the CDR3 is TGCGCCAGCAGCGCGGGACAGGGATCCACTGAAGCTTTCTTT.